This is a list of T cell receptor beta chains from one sample in a study of blood T cells in healthy people across ages. TCRdb reprocessed the 5' RACE reads with MiXCR, giving one entry per CDR3 protein. This table has 1.5 million to 2 million distinct CDR3 sequences, 35% to 50% appearing once. The specimen sequenced was blood. The source is a human donor in good health. Each CDR3 is given with its conserved first and last residue. D genes are given only for firm matches. Expanded clones get a size class; other rows say once, few or many, or leave the size out.

cdr3_aa	cdr3_nt	clone_size	v_call	j_call	d_call
CASSLYTGVNQPQHF	TGTGCCAGCAGCTTGTACACAGGGGTTAATCAGCCCCAGCATTTT	NA	TRBV7-2	TRBJ1-5	TRBD1
CASRASEHYEQYF	TGTGCCAGCAGGGCTAGCGAGCATTATGAGCAGTACTTC	few	TRBV6-6	TRBJ2-5	NA
CASSQDPGASSYEQYF	TGTGCCAGCAGCCAAGATCCGGGGGCAAGCTCCTACGAGCAGTACTTC	NA	TRBV4-2	TRBJ2-7	NA
CASSVGLQGNQPQHF	TGTGCCAGCAGCGTAGGACTGCAGGGCAATCAGCCCCAGCATTTT	NA	TRBV9	TRBJ1-5	NA
CASSDSGGPETQYF	TGTGCCAGCAGCGACTCGGGGGGGCCGGAGACCCAGTACTTC	NA	TRBV5-6	TRBJ2-5	TRBD2
CASSLALTTGTHGYTF	TGTGCCAGCAGCTTAGCTTTGACGACAGGGACCCATGGCTACACCTTC	many	TRBV7-9	TRBJ1-2	TRBD1
CASSLAMNEKLFF	TGTGCCAGCAGCTTGGCAATGAATGAAAAACTGTTTTTT	NA	TRBV7-9	TRBJ1-4	NA
CSAVSEGELFF	TGCAGCGCAGTGAGCGAGGGGGAGCTGTTTTTT	few	TRBV29-1	TRBJ2-2	NA
CSARKSGSQYEQYF	TGCAGTGCCCGAAAGAGCGGGTCACAATACGAGCAGTACTTC	NA	TRBV20-1	TRBJ2-7	NA
CASSRRTSGGPHNEQFF	TGTGCCAGCAGCCGTAGGACTAGCGGGGGGCCCCACAATGAGCAGTTCTTC	few	TRBV6-2/TRBV6-3	TRBJ2-1	TRBD2
CASSSIKQGYGYTF	TGTGCCAGCAGCTCAATAAAACAGGGATATGGCTACACCTTC	NA	TRBV11-2	TRBJ1-2	NA
CASRRGIPLGATNEKLFF	TGTGCCAGCAGACGAGGTATCCCCCTGGGAGCAACTAATGAAAAACTGTTTTTT	few	TRBV6-1	TRBJ1-4	NA
CSAPSSGTGRDGYTF	TGCAGTGCCCCTTCCTCCGGGACAGGGAGGGATGGCTACACCTTC	NA	TRBV20-1	TRBJ1-2	TRBD1
CASREGTDPYNEQFF	TGTGCCAGCAGGGAAGGGACAGATCCCTACAATGAGCAGTTCTTC	few	TRBV5-6	TRBJ2-1	TRBD1
CASSPGLAVLSYQETQYF	TGTGCCAGCAGCCCAGGACTAGCGGTCCTCTCGTACCAAGAGACCCAGTACTTC	NA	TRBV11-3	TRBJ2-5	TRBD2
CASNVRGGHEQFF	TGTGCCAGCAACGTTCGAGGAGGGCATGAGCAGTTCTTC	NA	TRBV6-5	TRBJ2-1	NA
CASSIDGGQGGYTF	TGTGCCAGCAGCATCGACGGGGGACAAGGCGGCTACACCTTC	NA	TRBV7-9	TRBJ1-2	NA
CASSTQGGSPLHF	TGTGCCAGCAGCACACAGGGGGGTTCACCCCTCCACTTT	NA	TRBV7-3	TRBJ1-6	TRBD1
CSAEGETSYGYTF	TGCAGTGCAGAAGGAGAAACCTCCTATGGCTACACCTTC	NA	TRBV20-1	TRBJ1-2	NA
CASSTPLDPETQYF	TGTGCCAGCAGCACCCCACTAGATCCAGAGACCCAGTACTTC	many	TRBV7-2	TRBJ2-5	NA
CASCLRGTTDTQYF	TGTGCCAGCTGCTTGAGGGGCACCACAGATACGCAGTATTTT	once	TRBV5-6	TRBJ2-3	NA
CAGSPDSTTDTQYF	TGTGCCGGCAGCCCTGACAGCACCACAGATACGCAGTATTTT	NA	TRBV7-3	TRBJ2-3	NA
CASSFDRDFGYTF	TGTGCCAGCAGCTTCGACAGGGATTTTGGCTACACCTTC	NA	TRBV7-8	TRBJ1-2	TRBD1
CASSLMLGGIGTDTQYF	TGTGCCAGCAGTTTAATGTTGGGGGGCATCGGTACAGATACGCAGTATTTT	few	TRBV27	TRBJ2-3	NA
CSVEWAGYTF	TGCAGCGTTGAATGGGCGGGCTACACCTTC	many	TRBV29-1	TRBJ1-2	NA
CSVNKGGLEQFF	TGCAGTGTAAATAAGGGGGGTTTAGAGCAGTTCTTC	few	TRBV20-1	TRBJ2-1	NA
CASGGTVNYGYTF	TGTGCCAGCGGCGGGACAGTAAACTATGGCTACACCTTC	NA	TRBV12-3/TRBV12-4	TRBJ1-2	TRBD1
CASSPWRADTTDTQYF	TGTGCCAGCAGCCCGTGGCGAGCGGATACCACAGATACGCAGTATTTT	NA	TRBV7-9	TRBJ2-3	NA
CASKADNTGELFF	TGTGCCAGCAAGGCGGATAACACCGGGGAGCTGTTTTTT	NA	TRBV7-3	TRBJ2-2	NA
CASTYDWDSNQPQHF	TGTGCCAGCACCTACGACTGGGACTCAAATCAGCCCCAGCATTTT	once	TRBV5-5	TRBJ1-5	NA
CASSSLAGGPISDEQYF	TGTGCCAGCAGTTCGTTAGCGGGGGGGCCTATTTCCGACGAGCAGTACTTC	NA	TRBV27	TRBJ2-7	TRBD2
CASSKSRGIGYEQYF	TGTGCCAGCTCAAAAAGCAGGGGCATAGGGTACGAGCAGTACTTC	NA	TRBV6-5	TRBJ2-7	NA
CASSFSGTGFDEQFF	TGTGCCAGCAGCTTTTCCGGGACAGGGTTTGACGAGCAGTTCTTC	NA	TRBV7-9	TRBJ2-1	TRBD1
CASSVGTGQETQYF	TGTGCCAGCAGCGTTGGGACAGGGCAAGAGACCCAGTACTTC	few	TRBV9	TRBJ2-5	TRBD1
CASSRGATNTGELFF	TGCGCCAGCAGTCGGGGGGCTACGAACACCGGGGAGCTGTTTTTT	NA	TRBV4-3	TRBJ2-2	NA
CASSRGGAENTEAFF	TGCGCCAGCAGCCGGGGCGGGGCGGAGAACACTGAAGCTTTCTTT	NA	TRBV5-1	TRBJ1-1	NA
CASSLRTGMTNQPQHF	TGTGCCAGCAGTTTACGGACAGGGATGACCAATCAGCCCCAGCATTTT	NA	TRBV27	TRBJ1-5	TRBD1
CASSLGSVGYTF	TGTGCCAGCAGCTTAGGTAGCGTTGGCTACACCTTC	few	TRBV7-9	TRBJ1-2	NA
CASGFFNRAFDGYTF	TGTGCTAGTGGTTTCTTCAACAGGGCCTTTGATGGCTACACCTTC	once	TRBV12-5	TRBJ1-2	NA
CASRSGQGGTEAFF	TGTGCCAGTCGCTCTGGACAGGGAGGGACTGAAGCTTTCTTT	few	TRBV7-8	TRBJ1-1	TRBD1
CASSSLGGDYNEQFF	TGTGCCAGCAGCTCCCTAGGTGGGGACTACAATGAGCAGTTCTTC	NA	TRBV7-2	TRBJ2-1	NA
CASSSQGHRNIQFF	TGTGCCAGCAGTTCACAGGGTCATAGAAACATTCAGTTCTTC	NA	TRBV6-5	TRBJ2-1	NA
CASSYSSGLGEKLFF	TGTGCCAGCAGTTACTCTTCAGGGCTTGGTGAAAAACTGTTTTTT	NA	TRBV6-5	TRBJ1-4	NA
CASSWEGAGNTEAFF	TGTGCCAGCAGTTGGGAAGGGGCGGGAAACACTGAAGCTTTCTTT	NA	TRBV6-2/TRBV6-3	TRBJ1-1	NA
CATTQGRDTEAFF	TGTGCCACCACACAGGGGCGTGACACTGAAGCTTTCTTT	NA	TRBV10-3	TRBJ1-1	TRBD1
CASSLRAGRDGYTF	TGTGCCAGCAGCCTTCGTGCAGGGCGGGATGGCTACACCTTC	NA	TRBV4-2	TRBJ1-2	NA
CASSVQQGTTDTQYF	TGCGCCAGCAGTGTACAGCAGGGGACCACAGATACGCAGTATTTT	NA	TRBV5-1	TRBJ2-3	NA
CASSEAGTATYEQYF	TGTGCCAGCAGTGAGGCCGGGACAGCGACCTACGAGCAGTACTTC	NA	TRBV6-2/TRBV6-3	TRBJ2-7	TRBD1
CASSLVGFVGQGSYEQYF	TGTGCCAGCAGCTTAGTTGGTTTTGTGGGACAGGGGTCCTACGAGCAGTACTTC	few	TRBV7-2	TRBJ2-7	TRBD1
CASDDTNEQFF	TGTGCCAGCGATGATACCAATGAGCAGTTCTTC	NA	TRBV7-9	TRBJ2-1	NA
CASSFASGGGEQYF	TGTGCCAGCAGCTTTGCTAGCGGGGGGGGCGAGCAGTACTTC	NA	TRBV7-6	TRBJ2-7	TRBD2
CAPTETGDGYGYTF	TGTGCCCCCACGGAGACAGGGGACGGCTATGGCTACACCTTC	few	TRBV2	TRBJ1-2	TRBD1
CASSGDSYNQPQHF	TGTGCCAGCAGCGGGGACAGCTACAATCAGCCCCAGCATTTT	few	TRBV6-5	TRBJ1-5	TRBD1
CASSRTVFGQYF	TGTGCCAGCAGTCGGACCGTCTTCGGGCAGTATTTT	few	TRBV12-3/TRBV12-4	TRBJ2-3	NA
CASLGTLGFANTGELFF	TGTGCCAGCCTTGGGACATTAGGGTTCGCGAACACCGGGGAGCTGTTTTTT	once	TRBV6-7	TRBJ2-2	NA
CASSNRGSSYGYTF	TGTGCCAGCAGTAACAGGGGCTCTAGCTATGGCTACACCTTC	NA	TRBV12-3/TRBV12-4	TRBJ1-2	TRBD1
CASSPIGQGATEAFF	TGTGCCAGCTCACCGATCGGACAGGGTGCCACTGAAGCTTTCTTT	NA	TRBV18	TRBJ1-1	TRBD1
CATSDHDREQFF	TGTGCCACCAGTGACCATGACAGGGAGCAGTTCTTC	NA	TRBV24-1	TRBJ2-1	NA
CSVEQGIGTEAFF	TGCAGCGTGGAACAGGGCATAGGAACTGAAGCTTTCTTT	NA	TRBV29-1	TRBJ1-1	NA